Following are 21 T cell receptor beta chains from one sample sequenced in a study of blood T cell repertoires in COVID-19. Produced via immunoSEQ multiplex PCR; TCRdb's table is partial and in-frame only. The sample contains about 200,000 clones, roughly 84% of which appear only once. What was sequenced was peripheral blood. Receptors originate from a woman older than 75 with acute or convalescent COVID-19.

The genes are TRBV6-1 and TRBJ1-1; a possible D gene is TRBD1 (5 bases). From germline, CDR1 is MNHNS and CDR2 SASEGT. CDR3 length equals 13 residues. V was trimmed by 1 base and J by 3 bases, leaving 6 bases between them. The CDR3 loop reads CASSEDRHTEAFF. The DNA of the CDR3 is TGTGCCAGCAGTGAAGACAGGCACACTGAAGCTTTCTTT.

The chain uses TRBV7-2 and TRBJ1-3; 9 nucleotides line up with TRBD1. From germline, CDR1 is SGHTA and CDR2 FQGNSA. V lost 1 base and J lost 5; bases outside the gene matches: 6. The CDR3 has 16 residues. CDR3 sequence reads: CASSLVPGQGRNTIYF. Here the CDR3 DNA reads TGTGCCAGCAGCTTAGTTCCGGGACAGGGTAGAAACACCATATATTTT.

The V and J genes are TRBV10-3 and TRBJ2-7, with D perhaps TRBD2 (7 bases). V gave up 1 base and J gave up 3 bases, with 13 bases separating them. CDR3 size: 15 residues. CDR1 is ENHRY, CDR2 SYGVKD, per germline. CDR3 protein: CAISELGGPNYEQYF. CDR3 bases: TGTGCCATCAGTGAGTTGGGGGGGCCCAACTACGAGCAGTACTTC.

The chain couples TRBV7-2 to TRBJ2-1, with 12 bases lining up with TRBD2. The CDR3 runs to 15 residues. Germline V lookup: CDR1 SGHTA, CDR2 FQGNSA. The V segment lost 4 bases and the J segment 7 bases; nucleotides outside the gene matches: 5. CDR3 nucleotide sequence: TGTGCCAGCAGCTCCGGACTAGCGGGAATGAATGAGCAGTTCTTC. It encodes CASSSGLAGMNEQFF.

The sample holds a few counts of this clone. V gene TRBV29-1 combines with J gene TRBJ2-1, with 12 nucleotides matching TRBD1. This CDR3 spans 14 amino acids. Trimming at V came to 8 bases and at J to 10 bases, leaving 12 bases not matched to a gene. From germline, CDR1 is SQVTM and CDR2 ANQGSEA. CDR3 loop: CSLFFSGTGGEQFF. As DNA, the CDR3 is TGCAGCTTATTTTTTTCCGGGACAGGGGGCGAGCAGTTCTTC.

The chain links TRBV7-2 to TRBJ1-1, with D perhaps TRBD1 (6 bases). CDR3 length equals 16 residues. CDR1 is SGHTA, CDR2 FQGNSA, per germline. V lost 2 bases, J lost 8 bases, and 21 bases lay in between. CDR3 loop: CASSLRGGHSLTEAFF. In DNA form, the CDR3 reads TGTGCCAGCAGCTTAAGGGGGGGCCATAGCCTTACGGAAGCTTTCTTT. The whole variable domain, filled in from reference TRBV7-2 and TRBJ1-1, reads GAGVSQSPSNKVTEKGKDVELRCDPISGHTALYWYRQSLGQGLEFLIYFQGNSAPDKSGLPSDRFSAERTGGSVSTLTIQRTQQEDSAVYLCASSLRGGHSLTEAFFGQGTRLTVV.

The chain couples TRBV10-3 to TRBJ1-2; 9 positions match TRBD1. With 2 bases clipped from V and 5 bases from J, the junction kept 3 bases outside the gene matches. This CDR3 spans 14 amino acids. Germline V gene lookup returns CDR1 ENHRY and CDR2 SYGVKD. CDR3 in amino acids: CAISEGQGSYGYTF. The DNA for the CDR3 is TGTGCCATCAGTGAGGGACAGGGGTCTTATGGCTACACCTTC.

The chain combines TRBV7-3 with TRBJ2-1, with TRBD1 matching over 11 bases. CDR1 SGHTA and CDR2 FQGTGA come from the germline V gene. V shed 2 bases, J shed 8 bases, and the junction held 8 bases outside the gene matches. CDR3 length equals 16 residues. The CDR3 is CASSLWPGQGADEQFF. CDR3 DNA sequence: TGTGCCAGCAGCTTATGGCCAGGACAGGGGGCGGATGAGCAGTTCTTC.

The J gene is TRBJ1-1, the V gene TRBV7-8; 9 positions agree with TRBD1. CDR1 SGHVS and CDR2 FQNEAQ come from the germline V gene. V lost 4 bases and J lost 8; bases outside the gene matches: 5. The CDR3 is made up of 13 amino acids. The DNA for the CDR3 is TGTGCCAGCAGCTCAACAGGGGGCTCGGAAGCTTTCTTT. It codes for CASSSTGGSEAFF.

The chain links TRBV5-6 to TRBJ1-2, with 9 bases fitting TRBD1. Germline values: CDR1 SGHDT, CDR2 YYEEEE. V shed 4 bases, J shed 0 bases, and the junction held 13 bases outside the gene matches. This CDR3 is built from 18 residues. The CDR3 nucleotides read TGTGCCAGCAGCCGGAGGGGGACAGGGAGCCCTACTAACTATGGCTACACCTTC. This encodes CASSRRGTGSPTNYGYTF.

The chain couples TRBV19 to TRBJ2-7; 10 bases align to TRBD1. The CDR3 is 16 residues long. Germline CDR1 is LNHDA and CDR2 is SQIVND (reference sequence). V was clipped by 5 bases and J by 3 bases; unmatched bases: 10. The CDR3 DNA reads as TGTGCCAGTAGTGTCTCCTCAGGGGACAGGGGCTACGAGCAGTACTTC. Protein product: CASSVSSGDRGYEQYF. Using reference TRBV19 and TRBJ2-7 for the parts outside the CDR3, the full variable domain is DGGITQSPKYLFRKEGQNVTLSCEQNLNHDAMYWYRQDPGQGLRLIYYSQIVNDFQKGDIAEGYSVSREKKESFPLTVTSAQKNPTAFYLCASSVSSGDRGYEQYFGPGTRLTVT.

The chain carries TRBV11-2 and TRBJ1-2; 12 bases match TRBD1. Germline CDR1 SGHAT, CDR2 FQNNGV. There are 16 residues in the CDR3. Trimming cost V 2 bases and J 9 bases; bases outside gene matches: 10. CDR3 loop: CASSLPGTGGLWSYTF. The DNA of the CDR3 is TGTGCCAGCAGCTTACCCGGGACAGGGGGCTTATGGAGCTACACCTTC.

This chain joins TRBV20-1 and TRBJ2-2; 8 nucleotides align to TRBD2. The length of the CDR3 is 17 residues. The V gene end was trimmed by 3 bases and the J gene end by 0 bases; junction bases not matched to a gene: 9. Per germline, CDR1 DFQATT and CDR2 SNEGSKA (reference sequence). DNA of the CDR3: TGCAGTGCTAGTCGAACGGGAGGGATCTCGAACACCGGGGAGCTGTTTTTT. Its protein product is CSASRTGGISNTGELFF.

This sequence joins TRBV2 and TRBJ2-7; a possible D gene is TRBD2 (5 bases). The CDR3 spans 14 residues. The germline gives CDR1 SNHLY, CDR2 FYNNEI. Trimming left V 1 base short and J 3 bases short, with 10 bases between. Written as DNA, the CDR3 is TGTGCCAGCAGTGAAGAAGGCGACTACTACGAGCAGTACTTC. This translates into CASSEEGDYYEQYF.

V usage is TRBV27 and J usage is TRBJ2-3; tentative D call: TRBD1 (6 bases). CDR1 MNHEY and CDR2 SMNVEV come from the germline V gene (reference sequence). There are 14 residues in the CDR3. V shed 5 bases and J shed 4 bases, with 13 bases lying between them. The CDR3: CASSHTGLADTQYF. CDR3 DNA sequence: TGTGCCAGCAGTCACACAGGGTTGGCAGATACGCAGTATTTT.

This chain joins TRBV20-1 and TRBJ1-2, with TRBD1 matching 7 bases. Germline V CDR1 and CDR2: DFQATT, SNEGSKA (reference sequence). J was trimmed by 8 bases and V by 7 bases; bases with no gene match: 7. The CDR3 consists of 11 residues. Here the CDR3 reads CSVQGSRGYTF. The DNA for the CDR3 is TGCAGTGTACAGGGGAGTAGAGGCTACACCTTC.

The DNA of the CDR3 is TGCAGCGTTGAGAAAGGAGGGACGGCGACCCAGTACTTC. Its translation is CSVEKGGTATQYF. The V call is TRBV29-1, the J call TRBJ2-5, with D possibly being TRBD2 (6 bases). The CDR3 has 13 amino acids. CDR1 and CDR2 from the germline V gene are SQVTM and ANQGSEA. V shed 3 bases and J shed 7 bases, with 15 bases lying between them.

V usage is TRBV6-6 and J usage is TRBJ1-2; TRBD1 agrees at 8 bases. The trim removed 5 bases at V and 1 base at J, leaving 12 bases unmatched. Germline-derived CDR1 and CDR2 are MNHNY and SVGAGI (reference sequence). The length of the CDR3 is 17 residues. CDR3 DNA: TGTGCCAGCAGTCGCTCCTGGGACAGGCAGTTTAACTATGGCTACACCTTC. Translation: CASSRSWDRQFNYGYTF.

The chain recombines TRBV13 with TRBJ1-2, with 8 nucleotides matching TRBD1. The length of the CDR3 is 16 residues. With V trimmed by 5 bases and J by 4 bases, 12 bases remained unmatched. Looked up from germline, CDR1 is PRHDT and CDR2 is FYEKMQ (reference sequence). The chain's CDR3 is CASSLLRTGISYGYTF. The CDR3 DNA sequence: TGTGCCAGCAGCCTACTTCGGACAGGGATCTCCTATGGCTACACCTTC.

The chain employs TRBV29-1 and TRBJ2-5, with D hard to call. CDR3 length: 12 amino acids. The V gene lost 4 bases and the J gene lost 5 bases, with 11 bases spanning the gap. Germline V gives CDR1 SQVTM, CDR2 ANQGSEA. Here the CDR3 reads CSVGLLAETQYF. Written as DNA, the CDR3 is TGCAGCGTTGGTCTCCTCGCGGAGACCCAGTACTTC.

CDR3 coding DNA: TGCGCCAGCAGCCAAGTTGCCTCGGGATCAGGAAACACCATATATTTT. Translated, it gives CASSQVASGSGNTIYF. This rearrangement joins TRBV4-3 to TRBJ1-3; D not certain. Germline-derived CDR1 and CDR2 are LGHNA and YSLEER. V lost 1 base and J 4 bases, leaving 14 bases between the germline ends. The CDR3 contains 16 residues.